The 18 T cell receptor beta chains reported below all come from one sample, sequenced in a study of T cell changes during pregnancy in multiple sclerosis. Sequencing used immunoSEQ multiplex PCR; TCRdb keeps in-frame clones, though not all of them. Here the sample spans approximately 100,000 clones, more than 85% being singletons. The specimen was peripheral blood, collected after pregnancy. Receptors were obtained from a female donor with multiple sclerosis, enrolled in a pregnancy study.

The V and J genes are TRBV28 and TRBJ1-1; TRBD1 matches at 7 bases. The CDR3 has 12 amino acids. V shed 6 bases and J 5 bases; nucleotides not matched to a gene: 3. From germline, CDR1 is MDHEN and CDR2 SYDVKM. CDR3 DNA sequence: TGTGCCAGCAGCTTCAGGGGGACTGAAGCTTTCTTT. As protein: CASSFRGTEAFF.

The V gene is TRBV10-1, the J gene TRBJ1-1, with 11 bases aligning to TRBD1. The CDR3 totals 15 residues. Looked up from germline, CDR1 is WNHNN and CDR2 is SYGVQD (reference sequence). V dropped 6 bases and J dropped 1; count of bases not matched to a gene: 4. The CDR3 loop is CASSRDRGGNTEAFF. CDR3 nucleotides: TGCGCCAGCAGCCGGGACAGGGGGGGGAACACTGAAGCTTTCTTT.

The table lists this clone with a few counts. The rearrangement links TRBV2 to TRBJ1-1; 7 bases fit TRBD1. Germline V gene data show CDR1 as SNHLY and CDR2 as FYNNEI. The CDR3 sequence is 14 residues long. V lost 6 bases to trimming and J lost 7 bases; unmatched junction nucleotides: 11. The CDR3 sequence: CASSHGTAILEAFF. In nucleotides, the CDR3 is TGTGCCAGCAGCCATGGGACAGCGATTCTTGAAGCTTTCTTT.

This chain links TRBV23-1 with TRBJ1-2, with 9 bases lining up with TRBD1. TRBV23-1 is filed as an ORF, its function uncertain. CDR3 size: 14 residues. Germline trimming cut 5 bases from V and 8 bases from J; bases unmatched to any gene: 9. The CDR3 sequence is CASSGTGCWQGYTF. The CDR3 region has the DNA TGCGCCAGCAGTGGGACAGGGTGTTGGCAAGGCTACACCTTC.

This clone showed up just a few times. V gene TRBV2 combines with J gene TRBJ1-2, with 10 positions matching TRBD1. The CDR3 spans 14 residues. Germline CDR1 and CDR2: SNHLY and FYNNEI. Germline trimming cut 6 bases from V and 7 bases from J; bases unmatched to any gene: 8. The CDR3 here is CASSPTGGGGGYTF. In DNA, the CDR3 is TGTGCCAGCAGCCCGACAGGGGGCGGGGGTGGCTACACCTTC.

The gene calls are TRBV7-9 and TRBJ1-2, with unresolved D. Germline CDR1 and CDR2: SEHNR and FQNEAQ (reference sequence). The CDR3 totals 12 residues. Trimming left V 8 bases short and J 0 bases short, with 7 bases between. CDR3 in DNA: TGTGCCAGCCAGGAGGCTAACTATGGCTACACCTTC. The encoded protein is CASQEANYGYTF.

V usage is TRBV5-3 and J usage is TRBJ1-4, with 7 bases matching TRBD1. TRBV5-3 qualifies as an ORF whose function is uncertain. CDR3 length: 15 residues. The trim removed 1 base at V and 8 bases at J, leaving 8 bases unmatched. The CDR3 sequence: CARSLLTGIGEKLFF. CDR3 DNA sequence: TGTGCCAGAAGCTTGTTGACAGGGATCGGAGAAAAACTGTTTTTT.

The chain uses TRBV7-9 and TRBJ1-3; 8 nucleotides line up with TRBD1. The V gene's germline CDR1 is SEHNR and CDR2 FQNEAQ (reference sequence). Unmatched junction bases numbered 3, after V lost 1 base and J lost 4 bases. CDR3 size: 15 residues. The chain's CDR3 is CASSLERQGGNTIYF. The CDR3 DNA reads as TGTGCCAGCAGCTTAGAACGACAGGGGGGAAACACCATATATTTT.

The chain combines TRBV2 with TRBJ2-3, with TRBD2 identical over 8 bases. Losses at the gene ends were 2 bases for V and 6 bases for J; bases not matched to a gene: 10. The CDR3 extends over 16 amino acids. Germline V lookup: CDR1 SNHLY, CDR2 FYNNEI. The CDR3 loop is CASSEIGGGTKDTQYF. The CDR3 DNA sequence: TGTGCCAGCAGTGAAATTGGCGGGGGGACCAAGGATACGCAGTATTTT.

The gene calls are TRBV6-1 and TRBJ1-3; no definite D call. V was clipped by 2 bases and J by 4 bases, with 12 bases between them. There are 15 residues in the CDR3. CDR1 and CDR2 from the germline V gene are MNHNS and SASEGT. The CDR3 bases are TGTGCCAGCAGTGAATTGAACCAGAGGGGAAACACCATATATTTT. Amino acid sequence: CASSELNQRGNTIYF.

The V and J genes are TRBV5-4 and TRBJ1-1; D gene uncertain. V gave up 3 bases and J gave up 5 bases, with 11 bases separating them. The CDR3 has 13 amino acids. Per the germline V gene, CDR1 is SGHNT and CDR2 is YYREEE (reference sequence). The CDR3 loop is CASSSRIPTEAFF. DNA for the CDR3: TGTGCCAGCAGCTCCAGGATCCCTACTGAAGCTTTCTTT.

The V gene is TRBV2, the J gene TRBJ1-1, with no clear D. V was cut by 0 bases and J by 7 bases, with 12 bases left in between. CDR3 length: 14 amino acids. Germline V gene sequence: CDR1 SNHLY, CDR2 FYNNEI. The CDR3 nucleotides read TGTGCCAGCAGTGAAGCGGTACAGCCCCGTGAAGCTTTCTTT. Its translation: CASSEAVQPREAFF.

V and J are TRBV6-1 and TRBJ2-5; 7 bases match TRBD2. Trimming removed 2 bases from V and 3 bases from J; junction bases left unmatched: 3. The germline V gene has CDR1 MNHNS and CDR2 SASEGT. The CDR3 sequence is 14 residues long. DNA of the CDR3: TGTGCCAGCAGTGAACTAGCGGAGGAAGAGACCCAGTACTTC. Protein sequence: CASSELAEEETQYF.

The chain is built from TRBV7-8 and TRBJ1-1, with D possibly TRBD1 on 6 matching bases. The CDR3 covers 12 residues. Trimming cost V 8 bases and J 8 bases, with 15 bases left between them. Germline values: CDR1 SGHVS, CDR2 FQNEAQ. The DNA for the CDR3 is TGTGCCAGCGGGTCCCGAGACAGGGAAGCTTTCTTT. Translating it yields CASGSRDREAFF.

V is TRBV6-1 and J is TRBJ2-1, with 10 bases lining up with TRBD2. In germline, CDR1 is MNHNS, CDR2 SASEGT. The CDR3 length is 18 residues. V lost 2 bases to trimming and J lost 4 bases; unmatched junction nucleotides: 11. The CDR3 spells CASSERLAGARPYNEQFF. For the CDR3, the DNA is TGTGCCAGCAGTGAACGGCTAGCGGGGGCCCGACCTTACAATGAGCAGTTCTTC.

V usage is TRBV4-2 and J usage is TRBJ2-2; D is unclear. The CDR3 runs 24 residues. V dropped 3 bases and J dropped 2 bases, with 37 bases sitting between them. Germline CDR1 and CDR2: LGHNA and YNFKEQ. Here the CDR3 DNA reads TGTGCCAGCAGCCACTATCTACCCTACGGTGGGTTAACGTCAAACCAGGAAAACACCGGGGAGCTGTTTTTT. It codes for CASSHYLPYGGLTSNQENTGELFF.

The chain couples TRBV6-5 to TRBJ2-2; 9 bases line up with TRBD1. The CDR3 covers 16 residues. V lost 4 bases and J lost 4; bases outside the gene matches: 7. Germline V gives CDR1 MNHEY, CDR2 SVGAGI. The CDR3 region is CASSSTGGSGTGELFF. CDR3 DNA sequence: TGTGCCAGCAGTTCAACAGGGGGCTCGGGCACCGGGGAGCTGTTTTTT.

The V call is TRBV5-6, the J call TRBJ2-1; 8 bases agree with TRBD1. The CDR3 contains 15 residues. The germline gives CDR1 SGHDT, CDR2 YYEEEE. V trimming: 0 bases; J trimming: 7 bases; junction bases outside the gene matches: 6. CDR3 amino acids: CASSLGQGFINEQFF. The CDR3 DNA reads TGTGCCAGCAGCTTGGGACAGGGGTTTATTAATGAGCAGTTCTTC.